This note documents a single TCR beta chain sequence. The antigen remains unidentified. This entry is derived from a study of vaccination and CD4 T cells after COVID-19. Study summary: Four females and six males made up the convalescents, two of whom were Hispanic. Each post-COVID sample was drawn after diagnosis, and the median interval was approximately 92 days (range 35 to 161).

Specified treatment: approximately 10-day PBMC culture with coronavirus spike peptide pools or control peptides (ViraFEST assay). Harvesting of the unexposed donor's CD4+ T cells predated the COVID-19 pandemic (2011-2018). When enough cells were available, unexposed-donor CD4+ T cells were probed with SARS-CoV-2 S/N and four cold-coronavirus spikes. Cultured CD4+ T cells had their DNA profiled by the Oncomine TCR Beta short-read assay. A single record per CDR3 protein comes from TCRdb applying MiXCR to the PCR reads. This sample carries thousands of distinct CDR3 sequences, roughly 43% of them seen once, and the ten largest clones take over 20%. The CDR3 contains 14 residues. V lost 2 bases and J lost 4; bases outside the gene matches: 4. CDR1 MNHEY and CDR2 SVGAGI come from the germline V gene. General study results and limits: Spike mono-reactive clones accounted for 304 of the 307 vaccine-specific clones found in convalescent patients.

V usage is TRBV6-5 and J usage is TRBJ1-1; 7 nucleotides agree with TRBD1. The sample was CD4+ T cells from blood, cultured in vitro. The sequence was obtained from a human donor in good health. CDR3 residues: CASSYDPGGTEAFF. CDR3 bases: TGTGCCAGCAGTTACGATCCAGGGGGCACTGAAGCTTTCTTT.